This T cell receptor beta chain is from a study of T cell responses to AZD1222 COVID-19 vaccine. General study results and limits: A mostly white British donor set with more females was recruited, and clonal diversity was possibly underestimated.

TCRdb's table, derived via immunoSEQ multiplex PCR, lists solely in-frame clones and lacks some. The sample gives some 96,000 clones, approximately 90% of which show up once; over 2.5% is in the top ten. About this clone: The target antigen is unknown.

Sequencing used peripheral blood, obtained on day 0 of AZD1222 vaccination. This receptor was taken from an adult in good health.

The CDR3 loop is CASSPAAGENYGYTF. As DNA, the CDR3 is TGTGCCAGCAGCCCCGCGGCAGGGGAGAACTATGGCTACACCTTC. This chain uses TRBV9 with TRBJ1-2; perhaps TRBD1 as D (6 bases). This CDR3 is 15 amino acids long. CDR1 SGDLS and CDR2 YYNGEE come from the germline V gene. V was cut by 4 bases and J by 2 bases, with 15 bases left in between.